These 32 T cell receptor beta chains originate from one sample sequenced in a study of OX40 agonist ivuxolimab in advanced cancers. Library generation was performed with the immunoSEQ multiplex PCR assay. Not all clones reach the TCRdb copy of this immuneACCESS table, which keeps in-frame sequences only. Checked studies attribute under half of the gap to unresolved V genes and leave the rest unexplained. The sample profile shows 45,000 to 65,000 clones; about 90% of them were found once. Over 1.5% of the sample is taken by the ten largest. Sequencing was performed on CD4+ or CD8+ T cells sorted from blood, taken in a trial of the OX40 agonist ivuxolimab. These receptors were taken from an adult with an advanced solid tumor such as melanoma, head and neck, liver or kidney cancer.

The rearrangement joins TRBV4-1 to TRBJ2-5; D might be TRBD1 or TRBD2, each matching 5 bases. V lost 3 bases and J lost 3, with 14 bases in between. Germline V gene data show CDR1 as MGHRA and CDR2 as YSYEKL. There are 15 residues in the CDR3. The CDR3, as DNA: TGCGCCAGCAGCCATGGGACGGGAAAGAAAGAGACCCAGTACTTC. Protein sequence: CASSHGTGKKETQYF.

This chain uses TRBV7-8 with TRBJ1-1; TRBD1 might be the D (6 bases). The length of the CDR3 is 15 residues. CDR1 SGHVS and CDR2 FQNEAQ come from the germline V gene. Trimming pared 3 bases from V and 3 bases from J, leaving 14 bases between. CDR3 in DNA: TGTGCCAGCAGCTTTACAGGGACAATCGACACTGAAGCTTTCTTT. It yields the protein CASSFTGTIDTEAFF.

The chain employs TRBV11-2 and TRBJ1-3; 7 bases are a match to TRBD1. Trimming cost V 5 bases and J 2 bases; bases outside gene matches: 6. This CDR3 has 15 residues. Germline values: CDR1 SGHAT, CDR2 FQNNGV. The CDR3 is CASSERGHAGNTIYF. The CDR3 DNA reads TGTGCCAGCAGCGAAAGGGGGCATGCTGGAAACACCATATATTTT. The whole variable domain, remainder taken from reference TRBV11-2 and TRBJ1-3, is EAGVAQSPRYKIIEKRQSVAFWCNPISGHATLYWYQQILGQGPKLLIQFQNNGVVDDSQLPKDRFSAERLKGVDSTLKIQPAKLEDSAVYLCASSERGHAGNTIYFGEGSWLTVV.

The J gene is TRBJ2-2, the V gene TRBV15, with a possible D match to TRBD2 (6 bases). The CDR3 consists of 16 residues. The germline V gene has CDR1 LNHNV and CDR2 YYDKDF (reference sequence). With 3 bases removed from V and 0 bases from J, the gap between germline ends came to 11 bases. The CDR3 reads CATSSGTSANTGELFF. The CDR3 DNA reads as TGTGCCACCAGCAGCGGGACTTCCGCGAACACCGGGGAGCTGTTTTTT.

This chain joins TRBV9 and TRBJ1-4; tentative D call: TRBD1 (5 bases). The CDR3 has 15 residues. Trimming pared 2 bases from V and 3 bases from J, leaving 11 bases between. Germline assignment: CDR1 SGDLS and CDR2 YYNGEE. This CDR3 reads CASSVQGMANEKLFF. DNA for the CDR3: TGTGCCAGCAGCGTGCAGGGTATGGCTAATGAAAAACTGTTTTTT.

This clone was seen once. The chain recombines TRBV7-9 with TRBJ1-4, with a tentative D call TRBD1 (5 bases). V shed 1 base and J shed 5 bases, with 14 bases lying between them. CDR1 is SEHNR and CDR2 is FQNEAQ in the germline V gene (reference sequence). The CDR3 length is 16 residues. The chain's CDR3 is CASSLGSTGGNEKLFF. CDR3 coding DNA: TGTGCCAGCAGCTTAGGATCTACAGGTGGAAATGAAAAACTGTTTTTT.

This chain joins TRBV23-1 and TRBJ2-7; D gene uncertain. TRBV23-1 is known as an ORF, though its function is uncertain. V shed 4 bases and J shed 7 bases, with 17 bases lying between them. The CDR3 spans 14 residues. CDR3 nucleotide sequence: TGCGCCAGCAGTCCCGCGCAACGACGTGATGAGCAGTACGTC. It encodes CASSPAQRRDEQYV.

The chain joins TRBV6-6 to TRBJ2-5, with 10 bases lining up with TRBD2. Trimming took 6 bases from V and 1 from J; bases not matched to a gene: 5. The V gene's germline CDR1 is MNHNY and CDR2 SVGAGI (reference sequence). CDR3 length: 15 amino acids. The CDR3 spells CASRIAGGFQETQYF. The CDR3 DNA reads TGTGCCAGCAGGATAGCGGGGGGCTTCCAAGAGACCCAGTACTTC.

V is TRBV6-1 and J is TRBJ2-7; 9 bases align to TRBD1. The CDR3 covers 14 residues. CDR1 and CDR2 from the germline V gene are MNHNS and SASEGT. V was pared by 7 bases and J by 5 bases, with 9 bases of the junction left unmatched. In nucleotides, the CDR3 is TGTGCCAGCATGAGGGGACAGGGATTTGACGAGCAGTACTTC. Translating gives CASMRGQGFDEQYF.

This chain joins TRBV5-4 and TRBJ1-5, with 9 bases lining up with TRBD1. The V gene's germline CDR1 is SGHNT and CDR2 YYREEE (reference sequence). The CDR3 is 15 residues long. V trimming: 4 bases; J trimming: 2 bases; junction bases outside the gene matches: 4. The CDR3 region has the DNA TGTGCCAGCAGCCCGGGGACAGGGCGCAATCAGCCCCAGCATTTT. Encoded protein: CASSPGTGRNQPQHF.

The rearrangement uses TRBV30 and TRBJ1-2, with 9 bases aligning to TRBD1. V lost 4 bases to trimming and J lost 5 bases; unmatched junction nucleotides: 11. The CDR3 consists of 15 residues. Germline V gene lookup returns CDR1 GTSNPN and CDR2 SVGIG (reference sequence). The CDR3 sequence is CAWTPPATGGYGYTF. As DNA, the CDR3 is TGTGCCTGGACCCCACCGGCGACAGGGGGTTATGGCTACACCTTC.

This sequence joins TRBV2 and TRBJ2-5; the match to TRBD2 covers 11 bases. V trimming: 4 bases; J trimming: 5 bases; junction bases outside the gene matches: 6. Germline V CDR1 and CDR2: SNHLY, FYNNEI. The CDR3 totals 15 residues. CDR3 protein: CASSVSGRAVETQYF. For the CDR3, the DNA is TGTGCCAGCAGTGTTAGCGGGAGGGCTGTGGAGACCCAGTACTTC.

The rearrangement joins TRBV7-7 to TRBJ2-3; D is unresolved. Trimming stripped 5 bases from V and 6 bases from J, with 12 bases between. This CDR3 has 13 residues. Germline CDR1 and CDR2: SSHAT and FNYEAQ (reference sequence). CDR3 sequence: CASSPREGDTQYF. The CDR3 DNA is TGTGCCAGCAGCCCTAGGGAAGGGGATACGCAGTATTTT.

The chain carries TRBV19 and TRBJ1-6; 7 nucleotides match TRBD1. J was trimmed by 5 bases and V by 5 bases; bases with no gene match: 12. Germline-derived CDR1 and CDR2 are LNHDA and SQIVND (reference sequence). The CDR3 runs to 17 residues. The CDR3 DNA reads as TGTGCCAGTAGTGTTCGGCAGGGGGGCGGGAATAATTCACCCCTCCACTTT. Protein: CASSVRQGGGNNSPLHF.

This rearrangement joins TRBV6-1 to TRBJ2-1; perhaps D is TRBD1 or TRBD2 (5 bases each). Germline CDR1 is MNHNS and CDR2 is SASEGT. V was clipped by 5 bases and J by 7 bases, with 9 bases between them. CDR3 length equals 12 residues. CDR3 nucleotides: TGTGCCAGCAGTTTCAGGGAGAATGAGCAGTTCTTC. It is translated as CASSFRENEQFF.

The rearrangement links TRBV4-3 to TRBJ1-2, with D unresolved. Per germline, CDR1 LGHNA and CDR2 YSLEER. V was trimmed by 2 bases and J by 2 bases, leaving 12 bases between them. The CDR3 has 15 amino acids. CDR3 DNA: TGCGCCAGCAGCCAATCCGCCCAGGAGAACTATGGCTACACCTTC. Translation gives CASSQSAQENYGYTF.

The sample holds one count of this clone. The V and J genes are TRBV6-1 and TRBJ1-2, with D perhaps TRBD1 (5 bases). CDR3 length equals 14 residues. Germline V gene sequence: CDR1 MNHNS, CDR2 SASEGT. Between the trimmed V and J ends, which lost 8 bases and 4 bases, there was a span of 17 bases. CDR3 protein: CASQLDQGVYGYTF. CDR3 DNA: TGTGCCAGCCAGTTAGACCAGGGAGTCTATGGCTACACCTTC.

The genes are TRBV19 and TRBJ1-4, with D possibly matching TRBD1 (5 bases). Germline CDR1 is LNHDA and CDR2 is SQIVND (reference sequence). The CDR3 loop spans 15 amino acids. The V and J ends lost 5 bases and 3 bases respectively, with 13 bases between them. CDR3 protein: CASSFGTGANEKLFF. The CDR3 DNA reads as TGTGCCAGTAGTTTTGGGACGGGAGCTAATGAAAAACTGTTTTTT. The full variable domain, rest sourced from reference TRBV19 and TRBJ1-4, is DGGITQSPKYLFRKEGQNVTLSCEQNLNHDAMYWYRQDPGQGLRLIYYSQIVNDFQKGDIAEGYSVSREKKESFPLTVTSAQKNPTAFYLCASSFGTGANEKLFFGSGTQLSVL.

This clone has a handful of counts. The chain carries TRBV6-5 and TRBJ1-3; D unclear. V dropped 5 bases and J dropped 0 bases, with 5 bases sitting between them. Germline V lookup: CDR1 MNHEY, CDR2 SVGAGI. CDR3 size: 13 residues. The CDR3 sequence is CASSLSSGNTIYF. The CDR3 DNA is TGTGCCAGCAGTCTAAGCTCTGGAAACACCATATATTTT.

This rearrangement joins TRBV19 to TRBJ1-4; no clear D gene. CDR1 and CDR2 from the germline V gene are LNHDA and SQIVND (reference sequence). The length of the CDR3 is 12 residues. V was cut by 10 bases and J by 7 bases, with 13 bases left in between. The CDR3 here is CATPREGEKLFF. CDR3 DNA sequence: TGTGCCACCCCACGGGAAGGTGAAAAACTGTTTTTT.

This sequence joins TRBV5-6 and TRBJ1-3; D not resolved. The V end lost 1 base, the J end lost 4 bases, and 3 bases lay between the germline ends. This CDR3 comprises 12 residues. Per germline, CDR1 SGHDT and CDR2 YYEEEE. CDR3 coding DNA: TGTGCCAGCAGCTTGCAAGGAAACACCATATATTTT. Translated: CASSLQGNTIYF.

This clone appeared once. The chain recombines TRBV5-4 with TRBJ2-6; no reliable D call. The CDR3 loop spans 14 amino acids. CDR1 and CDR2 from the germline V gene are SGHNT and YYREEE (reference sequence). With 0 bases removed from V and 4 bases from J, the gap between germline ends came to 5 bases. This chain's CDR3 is CASSLDPGANVLTF. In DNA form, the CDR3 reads TGTGCCAGCAGCTTGGACCCGGGGGCCAACGTCCTGACTTTC.

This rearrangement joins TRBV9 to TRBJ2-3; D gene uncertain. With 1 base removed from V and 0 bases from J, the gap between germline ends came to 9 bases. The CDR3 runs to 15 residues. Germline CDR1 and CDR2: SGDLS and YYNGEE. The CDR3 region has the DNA TGTGCCAGCAGCGTAACCCTTACTAGCACAGATACGCAGTATTTT. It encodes CASSVTLTSTDTQYF. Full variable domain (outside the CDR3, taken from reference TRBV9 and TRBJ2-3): DSGVTQTPKHLITATGQRVTLRCSPRSGDLSVYWYQQSLDQGLQFLIQYYNGEERAKGNILERFSAQQFPDLHSELNLSSLELGDSALYFCASSVTLTSTDTQYFGPGTRLTVL.

The CDR3 loop reads CASSPGRSGRYNEQFF. CDR3 sequence (DNA): TGTGCCAGCAGTCCCGGTAGGAGCGGGAGATACAATGAGCAGTTCTTC. V gene TRBV28 combines with J gene TRBJ2-1, with 8 bases that match TRBD2. Trimming removed 5 bases from V and 4 bases from J; junction bases left unmatched: 10. CDR1 is MDHEN, CDR2 SYDVKM, per germline. This CDR3 is 16 amino acids long.

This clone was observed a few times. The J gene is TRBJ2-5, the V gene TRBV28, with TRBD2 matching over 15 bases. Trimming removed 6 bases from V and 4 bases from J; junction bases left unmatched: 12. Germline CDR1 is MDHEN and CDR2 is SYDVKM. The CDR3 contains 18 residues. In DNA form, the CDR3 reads TGTGCCAGCAGCCCGCTGGGACTAGCGGGGGGAATTCGAGAGACCCAGTACTTC. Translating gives CASSPLGLAGGIRETQYF.

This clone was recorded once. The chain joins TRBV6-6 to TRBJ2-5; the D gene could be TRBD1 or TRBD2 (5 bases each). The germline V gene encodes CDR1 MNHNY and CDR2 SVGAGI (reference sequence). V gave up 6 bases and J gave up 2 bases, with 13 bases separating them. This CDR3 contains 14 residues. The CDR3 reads CASSLGAAQETQYF. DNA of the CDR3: TGTGCCAGCAGCCTCGGGGCTGCTCAAGAGACCCAGTACTTC.

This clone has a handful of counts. CDR3 sequence (DNA): TGCAGTGGGGAGGGCAGAGATAACACTGAAGCTTTCTTT. Translation gives CSGEGRDNTEAFF. The chain uses TRBV29-1 and TRBJ1-1; D gene uncertain. CDR3 length equals 13 residues. CDR1 and CDR2 (germline): SQVTM, ANQGSEA.

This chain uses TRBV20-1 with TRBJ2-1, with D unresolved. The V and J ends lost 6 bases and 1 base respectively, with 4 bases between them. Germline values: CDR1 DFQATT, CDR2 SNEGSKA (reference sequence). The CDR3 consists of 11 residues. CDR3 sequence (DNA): TGCAGTGCGGGTTCCTACAATGAGCAGTTCTTC. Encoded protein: CSAGSYNEQFF.

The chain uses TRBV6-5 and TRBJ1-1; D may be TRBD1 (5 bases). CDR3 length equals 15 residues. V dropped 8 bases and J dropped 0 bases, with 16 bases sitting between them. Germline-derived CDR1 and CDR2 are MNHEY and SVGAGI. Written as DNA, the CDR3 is TGTGCCAGCTCCCCGGGGGGGGAGATGAACACTGAAGCTTTCTTT. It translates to CASSPGGEMNTEAFF.

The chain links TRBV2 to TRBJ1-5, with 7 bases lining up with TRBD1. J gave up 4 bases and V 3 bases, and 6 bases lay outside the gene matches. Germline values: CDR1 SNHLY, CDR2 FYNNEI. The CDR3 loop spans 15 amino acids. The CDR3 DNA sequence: TGTGCCAGCAGTGAGGGCAGGGGGGCGAATCAGCCCCAGCATTTT. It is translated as CASSEGRGANQPQHF.

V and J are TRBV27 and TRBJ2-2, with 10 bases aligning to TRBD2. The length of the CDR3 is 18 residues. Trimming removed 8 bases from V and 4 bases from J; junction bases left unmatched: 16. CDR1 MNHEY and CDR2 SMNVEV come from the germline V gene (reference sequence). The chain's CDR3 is CASSPGLAVPGTTGELFF. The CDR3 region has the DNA TGTGCCAGCTCCCCCGGACTAGCGGTCCCGGGTACCACCGGGGAGCTGTTTTTT.

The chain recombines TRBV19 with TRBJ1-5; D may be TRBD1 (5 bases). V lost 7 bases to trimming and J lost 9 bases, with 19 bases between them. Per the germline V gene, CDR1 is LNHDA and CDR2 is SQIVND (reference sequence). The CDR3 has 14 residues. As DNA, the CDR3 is TGTGCCAGTAAGCGGGACCTTAAAACGGGGCCCCAGCATTTT. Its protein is CASKRDLKTGPQHF.